These 13 T cell receptor beta chains came from one sample sequenced in a study of T cell responses to AZD1222 COVID-19 vaccine. The assay was immunoSEQ multiplex PCR, and TCRdb's table has in-frame clones only and misses some. The repertoire consists of some 170,000 clones, with 70% to 90% occurring once and the leading ten covering 1.5% to 2%. Source: peripheral blood, taken on day 0 of AZD1222 vaccination. The source is an adult in good health.

The chain couples TRBV2 to TRBJ1-1; D might be TRBD1 (6 bases). This CDR3 has 15 residues. V dropped 1 base and J dropped 2 bases, with 11 bases sitting between them. CDR1 and CDR2 from the germline V gene are SNHLY and FYNNEI. CDR3 DNA sequence: TGTGCCAGCAGTGAAGGGACAGTAATTAACACTGAAGCTTTCTTT. Protein sequence: CASSEGTVINTEAFF.

The J gene is TRBJ1-1, the V gene TRBV28; 9 bases line up with TRBD1. The V segment lost 5 bases and the J segment 9 bases; nucleotides outside the gene matches: 7. This CDR3 is built from 13 residues. Germline assignment: CDR1 MDHEN and CDR2 SYDVKM. In DNA, the CDR3 is TGTGCCAGCAGTGGTAGGACAGGGGTAAAAGCTTTCTTT. Translating gives CASSGRTGVKAFF.

This chain links TRBV7-2 with TRBJ1-4; a weak D match, TRBD1 (5 bases). The CDR3 is 15 residues long. CDR1 SGHTA and CDR2 FQGNSA come from the germline V gene. The germline V and J ends were trimmed by 1 base and 9 bases, with 15 bases remaining between them. CDR3 sequence reads: CASSLGGTEGQKLFF. The CDR3 DNA reads TGTGCCAGCAGCTTAGGCGGGACCGAAGGTCAAAAACTGTTTTTT. The full variable domain, with the rest looked up from reference TRBV7-2 and TRBJ1-4, is GAGVSQSPSNKVTEKGKDVELRCDPISGHTALYWYRQSLGQGLEFLIYFQGNSAPDKSGLPSDRFSAERTGGSVSTLTIQRTQQEDSAVYLCASSLGGTEGQKLFFGSGTQLSVL.

The rearrangement joins TRBV5-1 to TRBJ1-2; tentatively, D is TRBD1 (5 bases). This CDR3 region has 15 residues. From germline, CDR1 is SGHRS and CDR2 YFSETQ. V gave up 0 bases and J gave up 5 bases, with 14 bases separating them. CDR3 protein: CASSLGDGVRYGYTF. The CDR3, as DNA: TGCGCCAGCAGCTTGGGGGACGGGGTGAGATATGGCTACACCTTC. Filled out from reference TRBV5-1 and TRBJ1-2, the complete variable domain reads KAGVTQTPRYLIKTRGQQVTLSCSPISGHRSVSWYQQTPGQGLQFLFEYFSETQRNKGNFPGRFSGRQFSNSRSEMNVSTLELGDSALYLCASSLGDGVRYGYTFGSGTRLTVV.

In this sample, this clone turned up once. The chain links TRBV5-4 to TRBJ1-2; possible D gene TRBD1, 6 bases. CDR3 size: 16 residues. Trimming removed 4 bases at V and 6 bases at J, with 22 bases between. The germline CDR1 and CDR2 sequences are SGHNT and YYREEE (reference sequence). The CDR3 DNA follows: TGTGCCAGCAGCGCGGGCGGCGCGGGGGGCTCAAATGGCTACACCTTC. This codes for CASSAGGAGGSNGYTF.

V is TRBV5-1 and J is TRBJ1-4; D is possibly TRBD1 (6 bases). V lost 4 bases and J 2 bases, leaving 15 bases between the germline ends. In germline, CDR1 is SGHRS, CDR2 YFSETQ. The CDR3 spans 16 residues. The CDR3, as DNA: TGCGCCAGCAGCAAATCCCTACAGGGTACTAATGAAAAACTGTTTTTT. Translating gives CASSKSLQGTNEKLFF.

The rearrangement uses TRBV4-3 and TRBJ1-2, with D maybe TRBD1 (5 bases). The germline gives CDR1 LGHNA, CDR2 YSLEER. V gave up 1 base and J gave up 4 bases, with 10 bases separating them. This CDR3 is 14 amino acids long. CDR3 DNA sequence: TGCGCCAGCAGCCAAGTACGAGACAGCTATGGCTACACCTTC. Residues: CASSQVRDSYGYTF.

V is TRBV10-3 and J is TRBJ2-5, with 13 bases identical to TRBD2. This CDR3 is built from 16 residues. Per the germline V gene, CDR1 is ENHRY and CDR2 is SYGVKD. Trimming cost V 4 bases and J 4 bases; bases outside gene matches: 6. In nucleotides, the CDR3 is TGTGCCATCAGTGGGGAGACTAGCGGGAGGTTAGAGACCCAGTACTTC. This encodes CAISGETSGRLETQYF.

J is TRBJ1-2 and V is TRBV9; 8 bases agree with TRBD1. V lost 5 bases, J lost 7 bases, and 7 bases stayed unmatched. The V gene's germline CDR1 is SGDLS and CDR2 YYNGEE. This CDR3 is 13 amino acids long. CDR3 protein: CASRTTGTGGYTF. CDR3 in DNA: TGTGCCAGCAGGACCACAGGGACAGGTGGCTACACCTTC.

A few counts support this clone. The chain employs TRBV10-1 and TRBJ2-7; D perhaps matches TRBD2 (6 bases). Trimming took off 2 bases at V and 5 bases at J, with 13 bases between the two ends. The germline CDR1 and CDR2 sequences are WNHNN and SYGVQD (reference sequence). This CDR3 is built from 14 residues. This CDR3 reads CASSEAGRLDEQYF. CDR3 bases: TGCGCCAGCAGTGAGGCGGGAAGGCTGGACGAGCAGTACTTC.

This rearrangement joins TRBV5-5 to TRBJ1-1; the D is unclear. CDR3 length equals 15 residues. Germline assignment: CDR1 SGHKS and CDR2 YYEKEE (reference sequence). V was cut by 0 bases and J by 1 base, with 10 bases left in between. CDR3 loop: CASSLAGSRNTEAFF. DNA for the CDR3: TGTGCCAGCAGCTTGGCCGGATCGAGGAACACTGAAGCTTTCTTT.

This clone was detected only once. V gene TRBV19 combines with J gene TRBJ2-1; D is possibly TRBD2 (5 bases). The V gene lost 7 bases and the J gene lost 8 bases, with 12 bases spanning the gap. CDR1 LNHDA and CDR2 SQIVND come from the germline V gene (reference sequence). This CDR3 spans 12 amino acids. CDR3 in amino acids: CASISRRDEQFF. Here the CDR3 DNA reads TGTGCCAGTATTTCGCGGCGGGATGAGCAGTTCTTC.

The chain carries TRBV12-3 or TRBV12-4 and TRBJ2-5, with D perhaps matching TRBD2 (5 bases). Trimming removed 5 bases from V and 1 base from J, with 5 bases in between. The CDR3 has 12 residues. The chain's CDR3 is CASSSGQETQYF. The CDR3 DNA sequence: TGTGCCAGCAGTAGCGGCCAAGAGACCCAGTACTTC.